Listed below are T cell receptor beta chains from one sample, sequenced in a study of cytomegalovirus exposure and HLA in healthy donors. Libraries were prepared by immunoSEQ multiplex PCR; TCRdb keeps only in-frame clonotypes and omits some of them. The repertoire includes 95,000 to 150,000 clones, around 81% of them detected once, and 2.2% sits in the top ten. The sequenced sample consisted of PBMCs. These receptors originate from a woman aged 40 to 50 in good health and CMV-seronegative. Each CDR3 is given with its conserved first and last residue.

v_gene: TRBV5-4; j_gene: TRBJ1-1; CDR3aa: CASSRENGLNTEAFF
v_gene: TRBV4-2; j_gene: TRBJ2-6; CDR3aa: CASSSEQGEGANVLTF
v_gene: TRBV9; j_gene: TRBJ2-3; CDR3aa: CASSSTTSGGGDTQYF
v_gene: TRBV6-1; j_gene: TRBJ2-7; CDR3aa: CASSEDSGYEQYF
v_gene: TRBV10-1; j_gene: TRBJ2-1; CDR3aa: CASSERAYNEQFF
v_gene: TRBV6-1; j_gene: TRBJ2-3; CDR3aa: CASTPGLWTDTQYF
v_gene: TRBV4-3; j_gene: TRBJ1-3; CDR3aa: CASSQVHGTGLSGNTIYF
v_gene: TRBV5-6; j_gene: TRBJ2-1; CDR3aa: CASSAGQGVNEQFF
v_gene: TRBV5-1; j_gene: TRBJ2-1; CDR3aa: CASSLAGSYARGYNEQFF
v_gene: TRBV4-2; j_gene: TRBJ2-1; CDR3aa: CASSPGGNYNEQFF
v_gene: TRBV6-1; j_gene: TRBJ1-1; CDR3aa: CASTRGTSEAFF
v_gene: TRBV27; j_gene: TRBJ1-4; CDR3aa: CASSSSGVTNEKLFF
v_gene: TRBV19; j_gene: TRBJ2-7; CDR3aa: CASSIRGGDEQYF
v_gene: TRBV29-1; j_gene: TRBJ2-7; CDR3aa: CSVEVPGGEQYF
v_gene: TRBV28; j_gene: TRBJ1-1; CDR3aa: CASFDRVNTEAFF
v_gene: TRBV7-9; j_gene: TRBJ1-2; CDR3aa: CASSLSTGYGYTF
v_gene: TRBV20-1; j_gene: TRBJ2-7; CDR3aa: CSTLSSYEQYF
v_gene: TRBV7-3; j_gene: TRBJ2-1; CDR3aa: CASSLTLQGEEQFF
v_gene: TRBV4-1; j_gene: TRBJ1-1; CDR3aa: CASSQAGGPRAAFF
v_gene: TRBV7-6; j_gene: TRBJ2-3; CDR3aa: CASGSGTGGLDTQYF